The 23 T cell receptor beta chains below come from one sample, sequenced in a study of shared clonotypes between healthy human individuals. Profiled with immunoSEQ multiplex PCR; TCRdb holds only in-frame clones, not every one. This sample yields 2 million to 2.5 million clones, of which about nine tenths are seen a single time; around 0.38% belongs to the top ten. Sequencing was done on a sample of naive CD4+ T cells from PBMCs. As to subset: CD45RA+ positively selected. All receptors come from a man aged 18 to 29 in good health. Some clones in this sample may be carry-over from other donors' samples.

The chain combines TRBV5-1 with TRBJ1-1; 8 bases are shared with TRBD1. The CDR3 runs 20 residues. Germline V gene lookup returns CDR1 SGHRS and CDR2 YFSETQ. V dropped 7 bases and J dropped 3; count of bases not matched to a gene: 26. The CDR3 bases are TGCGCCAGCTCCCGAATTCCTCTGGACAGGGCCATTCTCGTGGACACTGAAGCTTTCTTT. Its translation: CASSRIPLDRAILVDTEAFF. Together with reference TRBV5-1 and TRBJ1-1, the CDR3 gives the full variable domain: KAGVTQTPRYLIKTRGQQVTLSCSPISGHRSVSWYQQTPGQGLQFLFEYFSETQRNKGNFPGRFSGRQFSNSRSEMNVSTLELGDSALYLCASSRIPLDRAILVDTEAFFGQGTRLTVV.

V and J are TRBV7-9 and TRBJ2-1, with 10 bases lining up with TRBD2. Germline CDR1 SEHNR, CDR2 FQNEAQ (reference sequence). This CDR3 contains 16 residues. Trimming removed 0 bases from V and 2 bases from J; junction bases left unmatched: 1. The CDR3 DNA is TGTGCCAGCAGCTTAGCGAGCGGGAGGGCCTACAATGAGCAGTTCTTC. It is translated as CASSLASGRAYNEQFF.

This chain links TRBV5-1 with TRBJ2-7; 7 nucleotides agree with TRBD2. This CDR3 has 14 amino acids. V lost 0 bases to trimming and J lost 2 bases; unmatched junction nucleotides: 2. The germline V gene encodes CDR1 SGHRS and CDR2 YFSETQ. The CDR3 sequence is CASSLDAGAYEQYF. DNA of the CDR3: TGCGCCAGCAGCTTGGATGCGGGAGCCTACGAGCAGTACTTC.

This chain joins TRBV6-5 and TRBJ2-2; possible D gene TRBD1, 6 bases. The CDR3 extends over 15 amino acids. CDR1 and CDR2 from the germline V gene are MNHEY and SVGAGI. V was shortened by 6 bases and J by 3 bases, with 14 bases between the two germline ends. The CDR3 DNA is TGTGCCAGCAGCCCCTCACAGGGACACACCGGGGAGCTGTTTTTT. Residues: CASSPSQGHTGELFF.

This chain connects TRBV7-9 to TRBJ2-3, with 8 bases matching TRBD1. This CDR3 has 17 amino acids. Germline CDR1 is SEHNR and CDR2 is FQNEAQ (reference sequence). V dropped 1 base and J dropped 1; count of bases not matched to a gene: 7. The chain's CDR3 is CASSLVPGGMGTDTQYF. The CDR3 DNA reads TGTGCCAGCAGCTTAGTCCCAGGGGGCATGGGCACAGATACGCAGTATTTT.

The chain couples TRBV5-5 to TRBJ2-7; TRBD1 might be the D (6 bases). Trimming removed 0 bases from V and 2 bases from J, with 12 bases in between. CDR1 SGHKS and CDR2 YYEKEE come from the germline V gene (reference sequence). The CDR3 is 15 amino acids. The CDR3 DNA reads as TGTGCCAGCAGCTTGGCAGGGGTGGGGACCTACGAGCAGTACTTC. This encodes CASSLAGVGTYEQYF.

The chain couples TRBV6-5 to TRBJ2-7, with 7 bases lining up with TRBD1. The CDR3 extends over 15 amino acids. The J segment lost 1 base and the V segment lost 4 bases, leaving 7 bases of the junction unmatched. CDR1 is MNHEY and CDR2 is SVGAGI in the germline V gene. The CDR3, as DNA: TGTGCCAGCAGTTTTTCCCGGGGACAGTCCTACGAGCAGTACTTC. Translating it yields CASSFSRGQSYEQYF.

This chain uses TRBV27 with TRBJ2-1, with 11 bases fitting TRBD2. V lost 3 bases to trimming and J lost 7 bases; unmatched junction nucleotides: 11. This CDR3 is built from 17 residues. In germline, CDR1 is MNHEY, CDR2 SMNVEV (reference sequence). The CDR3, as DNA: TGTGCCAGCAGTTTCATAGCGGGAGGGCCTAATGAGAATGAGCAGTTCTTC. Translated, it gives CASSFIAGGPNENEQFF.

Turning to this clone: This specimen includes other DNA sequences encoding the same CDR3. This chain joins TRBV29-1 and TRBJ2-5; D may be TRBD1 (6 bases). The CDR3 contains 13 residues. V was trimmed by 3 bases and J by 1 base, leaving 9 bases between them. The germline V gene has CDR1 SQVTM and CDR2 ANQGSEA. CDR3 region: CSVDRGIQETQYF. CDR3 nucleotides: TGCAGCGTTGACAGGGGTATCCAAGAGACCCAGTACTTC.

The chain is built from TRBV5-5 and TRBJ1-1; D unclear. Germline assignment: CDR1 SGHKS and CDR2 YYEKEE (reference sequence). CDR3 length: 12 residues. V was shortened by 2 bases and J by 7 bases, with 9 bases between the two germline ends. Written as DNA, the CDR3 is TGTGCCAGCAGCTTCGCAGCCCATGAAGCTTTCTTT. Amino acids: CASSFAAHEAFF.

The CDR3 DNA is TGCGCCAGCAGCCGGCTTTACTCTGCACAGGGGGCTGAAGCTTTCTTT. Amino acids: CASSRLYSAQGAEAFF. This sequence joins TRBV5-1 and TRBJ1-1; TRBD1 matches 8 bases. V lost 4 bases and J lost 6; bases outside the gene matches: 14. The CDR3 totals 16 residues. Germline V gene lookup returns CDR1 SGHRS and CDR2 YFSETQ.

This chain links TRBV4-1 with TRBJ2-7; TRBD1 agrees at 7 bases. Germline lookup yields CDR1 MGHRA and CDR2 YSYEKL. Trimming took 3 bases from V and 2 from J; bases not matched to a gene: 7. The CDR3 runs to 15 residues. The CDR3 DNA reads TGCGCCAGCAGCCAGCCGGACAGGCAAACCTACGAGCAGTACTTC. This translates into CASSQPDRQTYEQYF.

The chain carries TRBV28 and TRBJ1-2; no firm D call. Trimming shortened V by 2 bases and J by 0 bases, and 7 bases separated the two germline ends. Germline CDR1 and CDR2: MDHEN and SYDVKM. The CDR3 has 14 residues. In DNA, the CDR3 is TGTGCCAGCAGTTTAAACAGCCCTAACTATGGCTACACCTTC. It specifies CASSLNSPNYGYTF.

The chain has TRBV18 and TRBJ1-2, with 7 bases that match TRBD1. This CDR3 spans 20 amino acids. J lost 2 bases, V lost 2 bases, and 20 bases had no gene match. Germline V gene lookup returns CDR1 KGHSH and CDR2 LQKENI. As DNA, the CDR3 is TGTGCCAGCTCACCATTCGGGGGTCCGGGACAGTCCAGACCGAACTATGGCTACACCTTC. This translates into CASSPFGGPGQSRPNYGYTF.

This clone was seen only once. CDR3 nucleotides: TGCGCCAGCAGCCAGATCAAGAATGAAAAACTGTTTTTT. It specifies CASSQIKNEKLFF. The chain links TRBV4-1 to TRBJ1-4, with D unclear. CDR1 and CDR2 from the germline V gene are MGHRA and YSYEKL. V was trimmed by 3 bases and J by 5 bases, leaving 7 bases between them. The CDR3 contains 13 residues.

The genes are TRBV5-1 and TRBJ2-2, with TRBD2 matching 7 bases. Per germline, CDR1 SGHRS and CDR2 YFSETQ. V trimming: 2 bases; J trimming: 3 bases; junction bases outside the gene matches: 10. The CDR3 runs 17 residues. The CDR3 region is CASSFPPGGADTGELFF. CDR3 nucleotides: TGCGCCAGCAGCTTCCCTCCGGGGGGAGCGGACACCGGGGAGCTGTTTTTT.

This rearrangement joins TRBV7-2 to TRBJ2-3, with a weak D call TRBD2 (5 bases). From germline, CDR1 is SGHTA and CDR2 FQGNSA. The CDR3 sequence is 15 residues long. Trimming took off 5 bases at V and 7 bases at J, with 19 bases between the two ends. CDR3 sequence: CASSQVIAPGNTQYF. CDR3 coding DNA: TGTGCCAGCAGCCAAGTAATCGCCCCGGGGAATACGCAGTATTTT.

V and J are TRBV2 and TRBJ2-3, with 11 bases identical to TRBD2. Losses at the gene ends were 10 bases for V and 1 base for J; bases not matched to a gene: 10. CDR3 length: 16 residues. Germline assignment: CDR1 SNHLY and CDR2 FYNNEI. Here the CDR3 DNA reads TGTGCCACAAAGGGACTAGCGGACGTTGGCACAGATACGCAGTATTTT. It translates to CATKGLADVGTDTQYF.

J is TRBJ2-3 and V is TRBV5-1, with 8 bases fitting TRBD2. The germline CDR1 and CDR2 sequences are SGHRS and YFSETQ. The CDR3 sequence is 15 residues long. V shed 4 bases, J shed 7 bases, and the junction held 11 bases outside the gene matches. The CDR3 region has the DNA TGCGCCAGCAGCCCTCGGGCGGGAGGAGGAAATACGCAGTATTTT. Its protein is CASSPRAGGGNTQYF.

The rearrangement links TRBV14 to TRBJ2-7; D unresolved. The CDR3 is made up of 12 amino acids. CDR1 SGHDN and CDR2 FVKESK come from the germline V gene. Trimming shortened V by 2 bases and J by 7 bases, and 9 bases separated the two germline ends. The CDR3 spells CASSQPQREQYF. The CDR3 region has the DNA TGTGCCAGCAGCCAACCGCAACGGGAGCAGTACTTC.

The chain has TRBV9 and TRBJ1-1; D is ambiguous. Germline-derived CDR1 and CDR2 are SGDLS and YYNGEE. The CDR3 length is 13 residues. With 4 bases removed from V and 1 base from J, the gap between germline ends came to 8 bases. The CDR3 here is CASSIRPNTEAFF. The CDR3 region has the DNA TGTGCCAGCAGCATCCGACCGAACACTGAAGCTTTCTTT.

This rearrangement joins TRBV7-9 to TRBJ1-2; perhaps TRBD1 as D (6 bases). The V gene lost 5 bases and the J gene lost 8 bases, with 15 bases spanning the gap. The CDR3 spans 13 residues. Germline V gene sequence: CDR1 SEHNR, CDR2 FQNEAQ (reference sequence). CDR3 protein: CASSQTGLGGYTF. The CDR3 region has the DNA TGTGCCAGCAGCCAAACAGGGTTAGGAGGCTACACCTTC.

In its sample, this clone was seen once. The same CDR3 also results from other DNA sequences found in this sample. The chain is built from TRBV5-1 and TRBJ1-5; D unresolved. Germline CDR1 SGHRS, CDR2 YFSETQ. V shed 0 bases and J shed 6 bases, with 10 bases lying between them. This CDR3 spans 14 amino acids. The CDR3 spells CASSLGEGGQPQHF. Here the CDR3 DNA reads TGCGCCAGCAGCTTGGGAGAGGGCGGTCAGCCCCAGCATTTT.